A single sample is the source of the 10 T cell receptor beta chains below, sequenced in a study of cytomegalovirus exposure and HLA in healthy donors. It was with 60 Vbeta and 13 Jbeta primers that the PCR ran. Measured with immunoSEQ multiplex PCR; TCRdb has only the in-frame clones, and not every one. This table has 65,000 to 85,000 clones, around four fifths appearing once. The specimen sequenced was PBMCs. The receptors were sampled from a man over 45 in good health and CMV-seropositive.

The gene calls are TRBV7-2 and TRBJ1-3; 8 bases agree with TRBD1. CDR3 length equals 17 residues. CDR1 is SGHTA and CDR2 is FQGNSA in the germline V gene. V dropped 2 bases and J dropped 1; count of bases not matched to a gene: 7. This CDR3 is CASSLYGQGVSGNTIYF. As DNA, the CDR3 is TGTGCCAGCAGCTTATATGGACAGGGTGTGTCTGGAAACACCATATATTTT.

The gene calls are TRBV4-2 and TRBJ2-1, with 9 bases identical to TRBD2. Trimming cost V 0 bases and J 8 bases; bases outside gene matches: 8. Germline V lookup: CDR1 LGHNA, CDR2 YNFKEQ. The CDR3 has 16 amino acids. The CDR3 bases are TGTGCCAGCAGCCAAGATGGCGGGAGGGCCTTCGATGAGCAGTTCTTC. It yields the protein CASSQDGGRAFDEQFF.

In this sample, this clone turned up a few times. The chain employs TRBV7-9 and TRBJ2-7, with 11 bases fitting TRBD2. From germline, CDR1 is SEHNR and CDR2 FQNEAQ (reference sequence). Unmatched junction bases numbered 6, after V lost 5 bases and J lost 3 bases. The CDR3 has 15 amino acids. Here the CDR3 reads CASSTLAGVNYEQYF. CDR3 sequence (DNA): TGTGCCAGCAGCACACTAGCGGGAGTTAACTACGAGCAGTACTTC.

This clone was seen more than once but under ten times. This chain joins TRBV6-1 and TRBJ2-5, with TRBD2 as a possible D gene (5 bases). The V gene lost 2 bases and the J gene lost 5 bases, with 21 bases spanning the gap. The CDR3 contains 17 residues. The germline gives CDR1 MNHNS, CDR2 SASEGT. The CDR3 loop reads CASSETLSVAARETQYF. The CDR3 DNA sequence: TGTGCCAGCAGTGAAACCCTTAGCGTTGCGGCTCGTGAGACCCAGTACTTC.

The CDR3 sequence: CASSLARQVGTDTQYF. The CDR3 DNA is TGTGCCAGCAGCTTAGCCCGACAGGTGGGCACAGATACGCAGTATTTT. V gene TRBV7-2 combines with J gene TRBJ2-3, with D maybe TRBD1 (6 bases). V was clipped by 0 bases and J by 1 base, with 11 bases between them. Germline V CDR1 and CDR2: SGHTA, FQGNSA. The CDR3 is 16 residues long. The variable domain in full, completed from reference TRBV7-2 and TRBJ2-3, reads GAGVSQSPSNKVTEKGKDVELRCDPISGHTALYWYRQSLGQGLEFLIYFQGNSAPDKSGLPSDRFSAERTGGSVSTLTIQRTQQEDSAVYLCASSLARQVGTDTQYFGPGTRLTVL.

The chain employs TRBV9 and TRBJ2-1; D is perhaps TRBD2 (6 bases). The CDR3 runs to 15 residues. Trimming took 4 bases from V and 6 from J, leaving 17 bases between them. The germline V gene has CDR1 SGDLS and CDR2 YYNGEE. CDR3 coding DNA: TGTGCCAGCAGCCCCCCCCCGAGAGCGGGCAATGAGCAGTTCTTC. Its translation: CASSPPPRAGNEQFF.

V and J are TRBV19 and TRBJ1-5; D possibly corresponds to TRBD1 (5 bases). The V gene lost 3 bases and the J gene lost 3 bases, with 12 bases spanning the gap. The V gene's germline CDR1 is LNHDA and CDR2 SQIVND (reference sequence). The CDR3 spans 15 residues. CDR3: CASSIKQGYNQPQHF. In DNA, the CDR3 is TGTGCCAGTAGTATTAAGCAGGGATACAATCAGCCCCAGCATTTT. Together with reference TRBV19 and TRBJ1-5, the CDR3 gives the full variable domain: DGGITQSPKYLFRKEGQNVTLSCEQNLNHDAMYWYRQDPGQGLRLIYYSQIVNDFQKGDIAEGYSVSREKKESFPLTVTSAQKNPTAFYLCASSIKQGYNQPQHFGDGTRLSIL.

About this clone: The junction differs from germline at one of its ends, possibly a read error. V and J are TRBV6-1 and TRBJ2-3; 12 bases are a match to TRBD2. Looked up from germline, CDR1 is MNHNS and CDR2 is SASEGT. CDR3 length equals 17 residues. The CDR3 nucleotides read TGTGCCATCAGTGAGACCTCTAGCGGGAGGGAAACAGATACGCAGTATTTT. It yields the protein CAISETSSGRETDTQYF.

V gene TRBV5-1 combines with J gene TRBJ2-1; 11 bases are shared with TRBD2. The CDR3 consists of 19 residues. Germline V gene sequence: CDR1 SGHRS, CDR2 YFSETQ. V lost 1 base to trimming and J lost 0 bases; unmatched junction nucleotides: 9. The CDR3, as DNA: TGCGCCAGCAGCTTGCCGAATAGCGGGAGGGCCAGCTCCTACAATGAGCAGTTCTTC. Translated: CASSLPNSGRASSYNEQFF.

The CDR3 sequence: CASSLGLLGDTQYF. CDR3 coding DNA: TGTGCCAGCAGCCTGGGACTCCTTGGAGATACGCAGTATTTT. The chain carries TRBV7-3 and TRBJ2-3; TRBD2 is a possible D gene (6 bases). Germline CDR1 and CDR2: SGHTA and FQGTGA. Trimming shortened V by 5 bases and J by 5 bases, and 14 bases separated the two germline ends. The CDR3 has 14 amino acids.